One and the same sample provided the 17 T cell receptor beta chains below, sequenced in a study of CD8 T cells in ankylosing spondylitis. MiXCR, applied by TCRdb to the 5' RACE reads, yields one record per CDR3 protein. The table shows about 540,000 distinct CDR3 sequences, with over 9.5% occurring only once. No antigen is known for these receptors. General study findings and limits: The study identified a TCR beta motif of roughly eight highly homologous variants that appeared characteristic of ankylosing spondylitis blood.

The material sequenced was blood, either unsorted or a sorted T cell fraction (not recorded which). The receptors were sampled from a male donor with ankylosing spondylitis.

This chain connects TRBV7-2 to TRBJ2-1; TRBD2 matches 7 bases. The CDR3 spans 13 residues. The J segment lost 9 bases and the V segment lost 5 bases, leaving 7 bases of the junction unmatched. CDR1 is SGHTA and CDR2 is FQGNSA in the germline V gene. The CDR3 spells CASSPPPSGEQFF. As DNA, the CDR3 is TGTGCCAGCAGCCCCCCCCCTAGCGGTGAGCAGTTCTTC. The whole variable domain, remainder taken from reference TRBV7-2 and TRBJ2-1, is GAGVSQSPSNKVTEKGKDVELRCDPISGHTALYWYRQSLGQGLEFLIYFQGNSAPDKSGLPSDRFSAERTGGSVSTLTIQRTQQEDSAVYLCASSPPPSGEQFFGPGTRLTVL.

This clonotype was picked up one time. The rearrangement joins TRBV29-1 to TRBJ2-5; 11 nucleotides line up with TRBD2. CDR1 SQVTM and CDR2 ANQGSEA come from the germline V gene. The CDR3 extends over 13 amino acids. The J segment lost 2 bases and the V segment lost 7 bases, leaving 3 bases of the junction unmatched. The CDR3 reads CSERLAGQETQYF. As DNA, the CDR3 is TGCAGCGAACGACTAGCGGGACAAGAGACCCAGTACTTC.

J is TRBJ2-5 and V is TRBV18; 9 nucleotides align to TRBD1. CDR3 size: 15 residues. The germline gives CDR1 KGHSH, CDR2 LQKENI. The V segment lost 6 bases and the J segment 5 bases; nucleotides outside the gene matches: 10. The CDR3: CASSGLGQGDETQYF. DNA for the CDR3: TGTGCCAGCTCCGGTTTGGGACAGGGAGACGAGACCCAGTACTTC.

The J gene is TRBJ2-2, the V gene TRBV11-3, with D perhaps matching TRBD1 or TRBD2 (5 bases each). Germline V gene sequence: CDR1 SGHNT, CDR2 YENEEA. V was shortened by 0 bases and J by 9 bases, with 8 bases between the two germline ends. The CDR3 totals 13 residues. The CDR3 DNA is TGTGCCAGCAGCTTAGAAGGGACCCGGGAGCTGTTTTTT. This translates into CASSLEGTRELFF.

This clonotype appeared many times. The CDR3 DNA sequence: TGTGCCAGCAGCCAAGATTGGAGCAAAGAGCAGTACGTC. Amino acids: CASSQDWSKEQYV. This chain links TRBV4-2 with TRBJ2-7; D gene uncertain. The CDR3 runs 13 residues. With 0 bases removed from V and 7 bases from J, the gap between germline ends came to 10 bases. The germline gives CDR1 LGHNA, CDR2 YNFKEQ.

This clonotype was counted many times. The chain combines TRBV20-1 with TRBJ1-1, with D unclear. Trimming left V 7 bases short and J 2 bases short, with 14 bases between. Looked up from germline, CDR1 is DFQATT and CDR2 is SNEGSKA (reference sequence). The CDR3 length is 13 residues. DNA of the CDR3: TGCAGTGGAGCAGCAGGAGCCAACACTGAAGCTTTCTTT. Translated, it gives CSGAAGANTEAFF.

The V call is TRBV4-1, the J call TRBJ2-7, with 8 bases fitting TRBD2. This CDR3 is built from 16 residues. Germline CDR1 is MGHRA and CDR2 is YSYEKL. V shed 0 bases, J shed 4 bases, and the junction held 8 bases outside the gene matches. The CDR3 DNA reads as TGCGCCAGCAGCCAAGAACAGCGGGAGAGTCTGTACGAGCAGTACGTC. Encoded protein: CASSQEQRESLYEQYV.

The table lists this clonotype with a few counts. This chain joins TRBV7-2 and TRBJ2-7; D unclear. Germline V gene sequence: CDR1 SGHTA, CDR2 FQGNSA. V was pared by 1 base and J by 7 bases, with 11 bases between. The CDR3 covers 13 residues. The CDR3 DNA is TGTGCCAGCAGCTTAGGTCGGGTGACGGAGCAGTACGTC. It encodes CASSLGRVTEQYV.

This clonotype was found many times. The chain combines TRBV5-6 with TRBJ2-1, with TRBD2 matching over 8 bases. The length of the CDR3 is 16 residues. Trimming took 0 bases from V and 4 from J; bases not matched to a gene: 6. Germline V gene data show CDR1 as SGHDT and CDR2 as YYEEEE. The chain's CDR3 is CASSLDLLAAYNEQFF. The CDR3 DNA reads as TGTGCCAGCAGCTTGGACCTACTAGCGGCATACAATGAGCAGTTCTTC.

A few counts support this clonotype. This rearrangement joins TRBV12-3 or TRBV12-4 to TRBJ2-5, with D tentatively TRBD1 or TRBD2 (5 bases each). With 4 bases removed from V and 3 bases from J, the gap between germline ends came to 12 bases. The CDR3 is 14 residues long. The CDR3 region has the DNA TGTGCCAGCAGTTGGGACCATGGGGAAGAGACCCAGTACTTC. Translated: CASSWDHGEETQYF.

This clonotype was counted a few times. The chain couples TRBV5-1 to TRBJ2-5, with 8 bases aligning to TRBD1. Germline values: CDR1 SGHRS, CDR2 YFSETQ. J was trimmed by 1 base and V by 3 bases; bases with no gene match: 5. This CDR3 region has 15 residues. The CDR3 coding sequence is TGCGCCAGCAGCTCGGACAGGGTGGTCCAAGAGACCCAGTACTTC. The encoded protein is CASSSDRVVQETQYF.

This clonotype was found a few times. The chain employs TRBV5-1 and TRBJ2-6, with 8 bases fitting TRBD1. The CDR3 length is 17 residues. V lost 4 bases and J lost 0; bases outside the gene matches: 6. The germline V gene has CDR1 SGHRS and CDR2 YFSETQ. In nucleotides, the CDR3 is TGCGCCAGCAGCGCAGGACAGGGTGGCTCTGGGGCCAACGTCCTGACTTTC. Encoded protein: CASSAGQGGSGANVLTF.

This clonotype was observed many times. The chain recombines TRBV7-9 with TRBJ2-3; perhaps TRBD1 as D (5 bases). V shed 2 bases and J shed 0 bases, with 9 bases lying between them. This CDR3 is 15 amino acids long. Germline CDR1 SEHNR, CDR2 FQNEAQ (reference sequence). The CDR3: CASSLRGTSTDTQYF. CDR3 coding DNA: TGTGCCAGCAGCTTAAGGGGTACTAGCACAGATACGCAGTATTTT.

V gene TRBV6-1 combines with J gene TRBJ1-6; D not resolved. The germline gives CDR1 MNHNS, CDR2 SASEGT. This CDR3 spans 14 amino acids. V gave up 6 bases and J gave up 5 bases, with 11 bases separating them. Here the CDR3 DNA reads TGTGCCAGCAGGATTAGAGGAGATAATTCACCCCTCCACTTT. This gives the protein CASRIRGDNSPLHF.

This clonotype has only a few counts. This chain joins TRBV5-6 and TRBJ2-2; 8 bases match TRBD2. CDR3 size: 18 residues. Germline loops: CDR1 SGHDT, CDR2 YYEEEE. V lost 2 bases and J lost 4; bases outside the gene matches: 13. The CDR3 DNA follows: TGTGCCAGCAGCTTCTCCTCAGCGGGAGCCCGGGGCACCGGGGAGCTGTTTTTT. Translation gives CASSFSSAGARGTGELFF.

Only a few counts were recorded for this clonotype. This sequence joins TRBV6-1 and TRBJ2-1; D is possibly TRBD1 or TRBD2 (5 bases each). Germline V gene data show CDR1 as MNHNS and CDR2 as SASEGT. V shed 5 bases and J shed 4 bases, with 12 bases lying between them. CDR3 size: 14 residues. CDR3 sequence reads: CASSRDASYNEQFF. The CDR3 DNA is TGTGCCAGCAGTAGGGACGCCAGTTACAATGAGCAGTTCTTC.

The DNA for the CDR3 is TGTGCCAGCAGCGGACAGGGACTGTACCAAGAGACCCAGTACTTC. Translated, it gives CASSGQGLYQETQYF. The chain carries TRBV2 and TRBJ2-5; 8 positions match TRBD1. This CDR3 region has 15 residues. The germline V gene has CDR1 SNHLY and CDR2 FYNNEI. V shed 6 bases, J shed 0 bases, and the junction held 6 bases outside the gene matches.